These T cell receptor beta chains were read from a single sample in a study of cytomegalovirus exposure and HLA in healthy donors. Sequencing used immunoSEQ multiplex PCR; TCRdb keeps in-frame clones, though not all of them. Of 200,000 or so clones in the sample, 80% to 95% were seen once. The source material was PBMCs. These receptors were obtained from a woman aged 18-29 years in good health and CMV-seronegative. The CDR3 runs from the conserved cysteine through the conserved F or W. A D gene is named only where the DNA matches it firmly. Expanded clones get a size class; other rows say once, few or many, or leave the size out.

v_gene,abundance,j_gene,d_gene,CDR3aa,CDR3nt
TRBV27,-,TRBJ1-5,-,CASSPSGVGNQPQHF,TGTGCCAGCAGTCCCTCGGGGGTAGGCAATCAGCCCCAGCATTTT
TRBV4-2,-,TRBJ1-4,-,CASRTNEKLFF,TGTGCCAGCCGAACTAATGAAAAACTGTTTTTT
TRBV27,-,TRBJ2-7,TRBD1,CASSASGGPGYEQYF,TGTGCCAGCAGTGCCTCAGGGGGTCCTGGGTACGAGCAGTACTTC
TRBV7-9,-,TRBJ2-7,TRBD2,CASSTYSGSASYEQYF,TGTGCCAGCAGCACCTATAGCGGGAGCGCTTCCTACGAGCAGTACTTC
TRBV6-5,-,TRBJ1-1,TRBD1,CASSFTGGVNTEAFF,TGTGCCAGCAGTTTCACAGGGGGCGTGAACACTGAAGCTTTCTTT
TRBV20-1,-,TRBJ1-2,-,CSALSEGYTF,TGCAGTGCGCTATCCGAGGGCTACACCTTC
TRBV7-3,-,TRBJ2-2,TRBD1,CASSLQGANTGELFF,TGTGCCAGCAGCTTGCAGGGGGCGAACACCGGGGAGCTGTTTTTT
TRBV13,once,TRBJ2-1,TRBD2,CASSLDGGARESMNEQFF,TGTGCCAGCAGCTTAGACGGCGGGGCGCGGGAGTCCATGAATGAGCAGTTCTTC
TRBV18,-,TRBJ2-1,-,CASSPPNQLTGGDEQFF,TGTGCCAGCTCACCTCCGAACCAATTGACAGGAGGCGATGAGCAGTTCTTC
TRBV2,-,TRBJ2-1,-,CASSEGTPTINEQFF,TGTGCCAGCAGTGAAGGGACACCTACGATCAATGAGCAGTTCTTC
TRBV30,-,TRBJ2-1,TRBD2,CAWEGLGLGRGEQFF,TGTGCCTGGGAGGGACTCGGACTAGGGAGGGGTGAGCAGTTCTTC
TRBV19,-,TRBJ2-1,TRBD2,CASSIDIEGGRQFF,TGTGCCAGTAGTATAGATATTGAGGGAGGGCGTCAGTTCTTC
TRBV11-3,once,TRBJ2-3,TRBD1,CASSLSRGQGVADTQYF,TGTGCCAGCAGCTTATCACGCGGACAGGGGGTTGCAGATACGCAGTATTTT
TRBV29-1,-,TRBJ1-1,TRBD1,CSVEGTGKRTEAFF,TGCAGCGTTGAGGGGACAGGGAAGAGAACTGAAGCTTTCTTT
TRBV11-2,-,TRBJ1-1,-,CASSLGGNTEAFF,TGTGCCAGCAGCTTAGGAGGGAACACTGAAGCTTTCTTT
TRBV19,-,TRBJ2-1,TRBD2,CASSIRGRALGNEQFF,TGTGCCAGTAGTATTCGGGGGAGGGCCTTAGGCAATGAGCAGTTCTTC
TRBV5-4,-,TRBJ2-3,TRBD1,CASSTSGQRTDTQYF,TGTGCCAGCAGCACATCGGGACAGCGCACAGATACGCAGTATTTT
TRBV2,-,TRBJ2-4,-,CASRPTTTGYIQYF,TGTGCCAGCAGGCCCACAACTACAGGGTACATTCAGTACTTC
TRBV6-5,few,TRBJ2-7,-,CASSYRLGSSEQYF,TGTGCCAGCAGTTACCGACTCGGGAGTAGCGAGCAGTACTTC
TRBV29-1,once,TRBJ1-2,TRBD1,CSVAPRSQGNYGYTF,TGCAGCGTCGCTCCTCGTTCACAGGGGAACTATGGCTACACCTTC
TRBV10-2,-,TRBJ2-1,-,CASSGFGILFPFF,TGCGCCAGCAGTGGGTTCGGGATACTCTTTCCGTTCTTC
TRBV7-4,-,TRBJ2-7,-,CASSSNSYEQYF,TGTGCCAGCAGCTCCAATTCCTACGAGCAGTACTTC
TRBV28,-,TRBJ1-2,TRBD1,CASSPYRGPYGYTF,TGTGCCAGCAGTCCGTACAGGGGGCCCTATGGCTACACCTTC
TRBV7-9,-,TRBJ1-2,-,CASSPGGRAIDGYTF,TGTGCCAGCAGCCCGGGGGGCAGGGCAATCGACGGCTACACCTTC
TRBV2,-,TRBJ2-1,TRBD2,CASSLAGGDYNEQFF,TGTGCCAGCAGTTTAGCGGGAGGGGACTACAATGAGCAGTTCTTC
TRBV4-2,-,TRBJ2-7,TRBD1,CASSQDISGQVSYEQYF,TGTGCCAGCAGCCAAGATATATCGGGACAGGTTTCCTACGAGCAGTACTTC
TRBV7-9,-,TRBJ2-1,TRBD1,CASSSPGQGINEQFF,TGTGCCAGCAGCTCGCCGGGACAGGGTATCAATGAGCAGTTCTTC
TRBV7-9,-,TRBJ2-7,TRBD1,CASRSGQRYEQYF,TGTGCCAGCAGATCGGGACAGCGGTACGAGCAGTACTTC
TRBV30,few,TRBJ1-2,TRBD1,CAWSKGQGAGYTF,TGTGCCTGGAGTAAGGGACAGGGTGCAGGCTACACCTTC
TRBV13,-,TRBJ2-1,-,CASSLGLGVSLPFF,TGTGCCAGCAGCTTAGGCCTAGGGGTTTCTCTTCCGTTCTTC
TRBV28,-,TRBJ1-2,TRBD1,CASNRDRENGYTF,TGTGCCAGCAACCGGGACAGAGAGAATGGCTACACCTTC
TRBV6-5,-,TRBJ1-5,TRBD1,CASSYGAGGGQPQHF,TGTGCCAGCAGTTACGGTGCAGGGGGCGGTCAGCCCCAGCATTTT
TRBV10-3,once,TRBJ1-2,TRBD1,CAITPDRVASFTF,TGTGCCATCACCCCCGACAGGGTAGCATCATTCACCTTC
TRBV7-2,-,TRBJ1-2,TRBD1,CASSLAPGTGNGYTF,TGTGCCAGCAGCTTGGCCCCCGGGACAGGGAATGGCTACACCTTC
TRBV15,-,TRBJ2-1,TRBD2,CATSDNSVAGDVNEQFF,TGTGCCACCAGCGATAACTCCGTAGCGGGAGATGTCAATGAGCAGTTCTTC
TRBV6-1,-,TRBJ2-1,TRBD1,CASTGTGGNEQFF,TGTGCCAGCACTGGGACAGGGGGGAATGAGCAGTTCTTC
TRBV5-4,-,TRBJ1-3,-,CASSRGQPSGNTIYF,TGTGCCAGCAGCAGAGGACAGCCTTCTGGAAACACCATATATTTT
TRBV5-1,-,TRBJ2-1,-,CASSLDPVTGSMDNEQFF,TGCGCCAGCAGCTTGGATCCCGTTACCGGGAGTATGGACAATGAGCAGTTCTTC
TRBV6-1,medium-sized,TRBJ2-3,TRBD2,CASALAGEADTQYF,TGTGCCAGCGCACTAGCGGGAGAGGCAGATACGCAGTATTTT
TRBV6-5,-,TRBJ1-1,-,CASSSAGVSEAFF,TGTGCCAGCAGTTCAGCAGGGGTTAGTGAAGCTTTCTTT
TRBV6-5,-,TRBJ1-4,-,CASSYGGRGEKLFF,TGTGCCAGCAGTTACGGAGGGCGAGGAGAAAAACTGTTTTTT
TRBV28,-,TRBJ2-7,-,CASSSQGLYEQYF,TGTGCCAGCAGCAGTCAGGGATTGTACGAGCAGTACTTC
TRBV6-1,-,TRBJ2-7,TRBD1,CASSEDRGSFYEQYF,TGTGCCAGCAGCGAGGACAGGGGGAGTTTCTACGAGCAGTACTTC
TRBV7-8,-,TRBJ1-1,-,CASSWDTVNTEAFF,TGTGCCAGCAGCTGGGACACCGTGAACACTGAAGCTTTCTTT
TRBV11-3,-,TRBJ2-2,-,CASSLHGRAGELFF,TGTGCCAGCAGCCTTCACGGCCGGGCCGGGGAGCTGTTTTTT
TRBV14,-,TRBJ1-3,-,CASSQAGTGNTIYF,TGTGCCAGCAGCCAAGCAGGGACTGGAAACACCATATATTTT
TRBV11-2,-,TRBJ2-7,-,CASSPLRGQLIYEQYF,TGTGCCAGCAGCCCCTTAAGGGGTCAGCTAATATACGAGCAGTACTTC
TRBV6-5,-,TRBJ1-6,-,CASSYDSGVNSPLHF,TGTGCCAGCAGTTACGACAGCGGGGTAAATTCACCCCTCCACTTT
TRBV28,once,TRBJ1-5,-,CASSDQGIGQPQHF,TGTGCCAGCAGTGATCAGGGGATCGGTCAGCCCCAGCATTTT
TRBV28,-,TRBJ1-2,-,CASSSGTAPYGYTF,TGTGCCAGCAGTTCCGGAACAGCCCCTTATGGCTACACCTTC